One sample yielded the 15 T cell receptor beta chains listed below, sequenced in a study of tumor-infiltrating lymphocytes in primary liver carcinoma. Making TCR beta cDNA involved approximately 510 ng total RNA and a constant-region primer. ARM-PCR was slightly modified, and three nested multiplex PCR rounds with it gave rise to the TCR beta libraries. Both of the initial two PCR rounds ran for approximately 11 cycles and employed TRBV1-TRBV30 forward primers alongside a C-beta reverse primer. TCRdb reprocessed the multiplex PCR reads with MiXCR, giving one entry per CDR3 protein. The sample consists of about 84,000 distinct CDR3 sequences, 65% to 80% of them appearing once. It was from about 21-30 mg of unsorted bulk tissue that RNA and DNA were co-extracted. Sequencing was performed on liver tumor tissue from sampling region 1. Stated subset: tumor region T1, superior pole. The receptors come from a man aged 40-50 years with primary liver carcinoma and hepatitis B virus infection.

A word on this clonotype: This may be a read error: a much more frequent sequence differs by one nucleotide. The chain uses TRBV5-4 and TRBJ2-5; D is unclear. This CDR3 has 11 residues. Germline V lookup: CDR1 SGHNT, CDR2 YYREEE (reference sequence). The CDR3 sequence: CVSSLDATQYF. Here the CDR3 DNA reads TGTGTCAGCAGCTTGGATGCGACCCAGTACTTC.

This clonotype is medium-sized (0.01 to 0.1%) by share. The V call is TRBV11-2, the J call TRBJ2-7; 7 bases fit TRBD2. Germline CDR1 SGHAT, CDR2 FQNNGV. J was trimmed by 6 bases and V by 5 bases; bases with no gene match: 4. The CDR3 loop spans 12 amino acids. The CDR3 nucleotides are TGTGCCAGCAGCACCCGCGGGGGCGAGCAGTACTTC. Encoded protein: CASSTRGGEQYF.

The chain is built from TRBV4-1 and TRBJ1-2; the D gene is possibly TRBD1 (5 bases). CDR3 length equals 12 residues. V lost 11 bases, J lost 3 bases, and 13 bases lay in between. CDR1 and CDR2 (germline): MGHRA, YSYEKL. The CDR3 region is CAGNFRDYGYTF. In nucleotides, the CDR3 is TGCGCCGGCAACTTCAGGGACTATGGCTACACCTTC.

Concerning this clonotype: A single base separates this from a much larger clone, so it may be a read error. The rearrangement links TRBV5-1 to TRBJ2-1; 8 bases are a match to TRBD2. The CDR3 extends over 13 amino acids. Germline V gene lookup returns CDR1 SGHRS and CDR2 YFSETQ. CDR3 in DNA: TGCGCCAGCCTCGGGAGGGGGGCCAATGAGCGGTTCTTC. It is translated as CASLGRGANERFF.

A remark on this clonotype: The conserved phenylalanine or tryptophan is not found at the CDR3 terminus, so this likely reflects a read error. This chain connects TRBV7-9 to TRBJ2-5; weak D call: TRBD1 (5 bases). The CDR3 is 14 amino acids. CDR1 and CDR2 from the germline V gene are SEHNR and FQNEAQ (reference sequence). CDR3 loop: CASSRGLGQGTQYL. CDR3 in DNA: TGTGCCAGCAGCCGAGGTCTAGGACAAGGGACCCAGTACCTC.

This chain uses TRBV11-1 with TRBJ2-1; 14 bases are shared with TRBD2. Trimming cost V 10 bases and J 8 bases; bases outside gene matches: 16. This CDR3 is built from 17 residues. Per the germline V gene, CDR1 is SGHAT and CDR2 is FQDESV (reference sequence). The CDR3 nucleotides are TGTGCCAATAGCCTGGGACTAGCGGGAGAAGTTAACGATGAGCAGTTCTTC. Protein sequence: CANSLGLAGEVNDEQFF.

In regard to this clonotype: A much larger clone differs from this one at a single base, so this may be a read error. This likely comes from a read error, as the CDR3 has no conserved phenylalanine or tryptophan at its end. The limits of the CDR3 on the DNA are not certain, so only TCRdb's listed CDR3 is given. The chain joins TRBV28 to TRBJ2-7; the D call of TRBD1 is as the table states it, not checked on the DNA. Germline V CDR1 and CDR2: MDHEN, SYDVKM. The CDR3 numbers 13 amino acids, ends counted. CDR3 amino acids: CASSFRDRLSNNS.

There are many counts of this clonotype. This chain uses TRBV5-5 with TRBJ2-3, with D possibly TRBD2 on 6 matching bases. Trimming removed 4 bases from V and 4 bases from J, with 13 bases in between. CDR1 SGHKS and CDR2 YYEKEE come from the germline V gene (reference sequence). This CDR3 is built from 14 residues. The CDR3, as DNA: TGTGCCAGCAGCACATACCTAGCGCCAGATACGCAGTATTTT. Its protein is CASSTYLAPDTQYF.

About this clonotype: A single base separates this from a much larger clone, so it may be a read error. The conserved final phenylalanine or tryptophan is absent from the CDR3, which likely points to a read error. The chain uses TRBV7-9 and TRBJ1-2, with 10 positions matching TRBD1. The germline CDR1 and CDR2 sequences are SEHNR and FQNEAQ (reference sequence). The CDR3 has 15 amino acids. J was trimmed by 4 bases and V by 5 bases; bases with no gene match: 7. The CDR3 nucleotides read TGTGCCAGCAGCCCCGGGACAGGGGTTAGCTATGGCTACACCTCC. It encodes CASSPGTGVSYGYTS.

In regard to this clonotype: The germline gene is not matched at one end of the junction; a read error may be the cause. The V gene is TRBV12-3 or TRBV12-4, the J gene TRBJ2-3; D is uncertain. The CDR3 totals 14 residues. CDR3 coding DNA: TGTGCCAGCAGTTTAAAGGACGGCACGGATACGCAGTATTTT. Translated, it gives CASSLKDGTDTQYF.

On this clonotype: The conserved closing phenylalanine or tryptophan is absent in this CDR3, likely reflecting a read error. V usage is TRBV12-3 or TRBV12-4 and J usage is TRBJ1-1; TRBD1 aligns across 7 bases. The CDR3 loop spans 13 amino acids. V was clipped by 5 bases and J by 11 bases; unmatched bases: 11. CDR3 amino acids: CASSPRYRGKAFI. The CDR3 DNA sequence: TGTGCCAGCAGTCCCCGATACAGGGGCAAGGCTTTCATT.

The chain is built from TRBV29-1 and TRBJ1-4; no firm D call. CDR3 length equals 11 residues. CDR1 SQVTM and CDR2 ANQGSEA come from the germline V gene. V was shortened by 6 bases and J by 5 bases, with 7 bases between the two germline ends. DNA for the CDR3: TGCAGCGTAGCATCCAATGAAAAACTGTTTTTT. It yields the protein CSVASNEKLFF.

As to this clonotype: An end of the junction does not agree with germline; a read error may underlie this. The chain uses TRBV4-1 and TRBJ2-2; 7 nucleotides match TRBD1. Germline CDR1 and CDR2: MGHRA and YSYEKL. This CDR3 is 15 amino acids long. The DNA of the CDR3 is TGCACCAGCAGTCGTGACAGGGTTTTCACAGGGGAGCTGTTTTTT. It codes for CTSSRDRVFTGELFF.

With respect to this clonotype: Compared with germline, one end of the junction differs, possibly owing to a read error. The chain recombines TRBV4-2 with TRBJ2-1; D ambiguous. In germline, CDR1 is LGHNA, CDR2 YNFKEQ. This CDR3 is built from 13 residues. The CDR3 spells CATSRVSVNEQFF. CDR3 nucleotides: TGTGCCACCAGCCGAGTGTCCGTCAATGAGCAGTTCTTC.

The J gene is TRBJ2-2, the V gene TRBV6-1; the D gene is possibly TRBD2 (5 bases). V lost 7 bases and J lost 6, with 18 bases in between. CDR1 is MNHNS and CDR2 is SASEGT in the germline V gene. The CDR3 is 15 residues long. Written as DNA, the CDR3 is TGTGCCAGCAATTCCCAGCAGAGGGAGTCCGGGGAGCTGTTTTTT. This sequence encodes CASNSQQRESGELFF.